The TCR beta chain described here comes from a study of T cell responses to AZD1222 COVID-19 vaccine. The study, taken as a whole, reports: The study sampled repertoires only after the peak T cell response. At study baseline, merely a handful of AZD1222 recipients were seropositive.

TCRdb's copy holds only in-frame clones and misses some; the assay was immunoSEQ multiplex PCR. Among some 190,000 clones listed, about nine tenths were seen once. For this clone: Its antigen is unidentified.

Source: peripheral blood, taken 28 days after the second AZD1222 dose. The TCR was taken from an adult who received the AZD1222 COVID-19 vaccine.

CDR3 residues: CATEGGTQGNTGELFF. The DNA for the CDR3 is TGTGCCACCGAAGGAGGGACACAGGGCAACACCGGGGAGCTGTTTTTT. This chain joins TRBV24-1 and TRBJ2-2; either TRBD1 or TRBD2 may supply D (6 bases each). Trimming removed 9 bases from V and 2 bases from J, with 18 bases in between. The CDR3 length is 16 residues. Per germline, CDR1 KGHDR and CDR2 SFDVKD.